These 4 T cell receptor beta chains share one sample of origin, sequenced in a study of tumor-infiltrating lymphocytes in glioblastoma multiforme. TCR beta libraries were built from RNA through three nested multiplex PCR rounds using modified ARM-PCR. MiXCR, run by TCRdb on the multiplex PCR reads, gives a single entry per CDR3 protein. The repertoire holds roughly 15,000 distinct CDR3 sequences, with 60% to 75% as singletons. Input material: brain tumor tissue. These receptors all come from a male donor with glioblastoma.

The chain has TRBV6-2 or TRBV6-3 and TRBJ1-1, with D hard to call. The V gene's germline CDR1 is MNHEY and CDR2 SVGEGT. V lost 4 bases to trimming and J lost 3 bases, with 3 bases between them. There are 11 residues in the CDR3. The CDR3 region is CASSFDTEAFF. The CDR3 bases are TGTGCCAGCAGTTTCGACACTGAAGCTTTCTTT.

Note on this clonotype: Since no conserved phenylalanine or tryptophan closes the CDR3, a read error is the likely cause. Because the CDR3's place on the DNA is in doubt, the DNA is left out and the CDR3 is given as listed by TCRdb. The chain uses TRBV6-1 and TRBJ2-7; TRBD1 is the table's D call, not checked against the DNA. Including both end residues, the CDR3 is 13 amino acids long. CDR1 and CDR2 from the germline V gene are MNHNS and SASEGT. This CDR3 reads CASNRAGRSEQYS.

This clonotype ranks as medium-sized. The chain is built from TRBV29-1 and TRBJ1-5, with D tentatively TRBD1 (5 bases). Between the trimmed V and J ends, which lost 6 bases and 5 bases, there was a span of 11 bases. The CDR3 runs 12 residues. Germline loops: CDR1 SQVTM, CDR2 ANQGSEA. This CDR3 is CSVGLNDQPQHF. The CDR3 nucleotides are TGCAGCGTGGGACTAAACGATCAGCCCCAGCATTTT.

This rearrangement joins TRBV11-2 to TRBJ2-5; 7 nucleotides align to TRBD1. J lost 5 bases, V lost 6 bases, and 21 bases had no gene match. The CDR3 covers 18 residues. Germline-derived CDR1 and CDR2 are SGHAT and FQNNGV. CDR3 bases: TGTGCCAGCAGTTTGACCACCGACAGGGCGTTCTTGGTGGAGACCCAGTACTTC. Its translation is CASSLTTDRAFLVETQYF.